This T cell receptor (beta chain) was documented in a study of T cell changes during pregnancy in multiple sclerosis. V was pared by 1 base and J by 6 bases, with 8 bases of the junction left unmatched. The CDR3 loop spans 16 amino acids. Repertoires were generated with immunoSEQ multiplex PCR, while TCRdb's copy carries only in-frame clones and drops some. The repertoire holds more than 90,000 clones, with approximately 92% as singletons. V gene TRBV23-1 combines with J gene TRBJ2-7, with 11 bases aligning to TRBD1. TRBV23-1 is an ORF for which the function is uncertain. The TCR originated in a female donor with multiple sclerosis, enrolled in a pregnancy study. The specimen was peripheral blood, collected after pregnancy. This CDR3 reads CASSQFPRTGGPEQYF. The CDR3 DNA sequence: TGCGCCAGCAGTCAATTTCCACGGACAGGGGGCCCCGAGCAGTACTTC.